This T cell receptor (beta chain) is drawn from a study of blood T cell repertoires in COVID-19. Generated by immunoSEQ multiplex PCR, the TCRdb table keeps only in-frame clones and is missing some. Here the sample spans about 250,000 clones, approximately 89% being singletons. Germline CDR1 is SGHRS and CDR2 is YFSETQ. The CDR3 has 15 amino acids. Unmatched junction bases numbered 8, after V lost 3 bases and J lost 5 bases. Sequencing input: peripheral blood. The V call is TRBV5-1, the J call TRBJ2-5; 9 nucleotides line up with TRBD1. This clonotype originated in a woman in her sixties who had recovered from COVID-19. This chain's CDR3 is CASSSRGQGGETQYF. CDR3 in DNA: TGCGCCAGCAGCTCTAGGGGACAGGGTGGGGAGACCCAGTACTTC.